This entry concerns a single T cell receptor (beta chain). Its target is unknown. Each CDR3 protein is one row after TCRdb ran MiXCR on the reads. The sample holds tens of thousands of distinct CDR3 sequences, around 20% seen once. The source of the sample is a study of type 1 regulatory T cells. Regarding the study as a whole: Tr1 cells had a more restricted TCR repertoire than non-Tr1 cells.

This clonotype was obtained from a human donor in good health. The sequenced sample consisted of cultured type 1 regulatory T (Tr1) cells, either the whole culture or a sorted fraction (not recorded which).

The CDR3 spells CASSPRTEPHYGYTF. In nucleotides, the CDR3 is TGTGCCAGCAGCCCTAGGACAGAACCTCACTATGGCTACACCTTC. The rearrangement uses TRBV5-5 and TRBJ1-2, with D perhaps TRBD1 (6 bases). The CDR3 loop spans 15 amino acids. The ends were cut back, 4 bases at V and 3 bases at J, with 16 bases in the middle. The V gene's germline CDR1 is SGHKS and CDR2 YYEKEE (reference sequence).